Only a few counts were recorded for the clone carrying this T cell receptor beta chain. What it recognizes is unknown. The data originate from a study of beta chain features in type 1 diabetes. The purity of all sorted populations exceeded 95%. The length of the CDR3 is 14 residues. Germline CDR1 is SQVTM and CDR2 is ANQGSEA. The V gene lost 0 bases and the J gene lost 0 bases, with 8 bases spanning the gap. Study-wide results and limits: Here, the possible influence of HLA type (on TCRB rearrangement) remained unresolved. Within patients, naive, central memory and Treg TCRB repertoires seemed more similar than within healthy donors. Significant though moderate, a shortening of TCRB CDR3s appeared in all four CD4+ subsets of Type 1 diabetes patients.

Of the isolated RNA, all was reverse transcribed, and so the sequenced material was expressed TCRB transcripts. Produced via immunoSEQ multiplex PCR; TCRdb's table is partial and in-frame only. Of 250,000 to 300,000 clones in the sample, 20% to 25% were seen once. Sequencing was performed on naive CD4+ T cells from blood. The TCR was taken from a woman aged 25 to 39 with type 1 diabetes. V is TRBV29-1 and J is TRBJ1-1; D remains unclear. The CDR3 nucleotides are TGCAGCGTTGAAGATCGGGTATTGAACACTGAAGCTTTCTTT. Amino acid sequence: CSVEDRVLNTEAFF.